Below, 22 T cell receptor beta chains from the same sample are listed, as sequenced in a study of CD4 T cells in relation to SARS-CoV-2 and coronaviruses. Their specific antigens are unknown. The protocol was immunoSEQ multiplex PCR, while the TCRdb copy is restricted to in-frame clones and leaves out a portion. The profile shows fewer than 20,000 clones, over 60% of them singletons. The unexposed donors gave CD4+ T cells in about 2011-2019, prior to COVID-19. Isolation of CD4+ T cells took place after less than 13 days in culture. Source material: CD4+ T cells from PBMCs, cultured in vitro. The source is a human donor in good health.

The chain couples TRBV5-1 to TRBJ2-3; 10 nucleotides align to TRBD2. The CDR3 loop spans 12 amino acids. From germline, CDR1 is SGHRS and CDR2 YFSETQ. J was trimmed by 15 bases and V by 4 bases; bases with no gene match: 8. DNA for the CDR3: TGCGCCAGCAGCGGCCTAGCGGGAGTGCAATATTTT. This sequence encodes CASSGLAGVQYF.

This clone was counted only a few times. This chain joins TRBV30 and TRBJ2-7; 10 bases map to TRBD2. This CDR3 is built from 16 residues. CDR1 is GTSNPN, CDR2 SVGIG, per germline (reference sequence). V gave up 3 bases and J gave up 3 bases; unmatched junction bases: 11. The CDR3 sequence: CAWSEPGASGSYEQYF. DNA for the CDR3: TGTGCCTGGAGCGAACCCGGGGCTAGCGGGAGCTACGAGCAGTACTTC.

The rearrangement links TRBV14 to TRBJ2-2, with D possibly being TRBD2 (5 bases). Per germline, CDR1 SGHDN and CDR2 FVKESK. This CDR3 is 15 amino acids long. V gave up 1 base and J gave up 6 bases, with 12 bases separating them. DNA of the CDR3: TGTGCCAGCAGCCAAGCAGGAGGATGGGCCGGGGAGCTGTTTTTT. It is translated as CASSQAGGWAGELFF.

The chain couples TRBV11-3 to TRBJ2-1; D gene ambiguous. The CDR3 is made up of 13 amino acids. With 1 base removed from V and 6 bases from J, the gap between germline ends came to 7 bases. The germline CDR1 and CDR2 sequences are SGHNT and YENEEA. This chain's CDR3 is CASSLAEANEQFF. DNA for the CDR3: TGTGCCAGCAGCTTAGCAGAGGCCAATGAGCAGTTCTTC.

This chain uses TRBV13 with TRBJ1-1; 8 bases are a match to TRBD1. Trimming took 5 bases from V and 2 from J; bases not matched to a gene: 7. The CDR3 length is 15 residues. Germline CDR1 is PRHDT and CDR2 is FYEKMQ (reference sequence). The CDR3 DNA reads as TGTGCCAGCAGCGGCAGGGGGCGACTAAACACTGAAGCTTTCTTT. Amino acids: CASSGRGRLNTEAFF. Combining the CDR3 with reference TRBV13 and TRBJ1-1 gives the whole variable domain AAGVIQSPRHLIKEKRETATLKCYPIPRHDTVYWYQQGPGQDPQFLISFYEKMQSDKGSIPDRFSAQQFSDYHSELNMSSLELGDSALYFCASSGRGRLNTEAFFGQGTRLTVV.

J is TRBJ1-2 and V is TRBV4-1; 12 nucleotides agree with TRBD1. The CDR3 loop spans 15 amino acids. J was trimmed by 6 bases and V by 2 bases; bases with no gene match: 4. The germline CDR1 and CDR2 sequences are MGHRA and YSYEKL. CDR3 sequence reads: CASSQKGQGADGYTF. Written as DNA, the CDR3 is TGCGCCAGCAGCCAAAAGGGACAGGGGGCCGATGGCTACACCTTC.

The chain couples TRBV6-6 to TRBJ1-5; TRBD1 matches at 7 bases. The germline V gene encodes CDR1 MNHNY and CDR2 SVGAGI (reference sequence). This CDR3 region has 14 residues. With V trimmed by 5 bases and J by 6 bases, 7 bases remained unmatched. CDR3 in DNA: TGTGCCAGCAGTGTTAGACAGGGTATTCAGCCCCAGCATTTT. Residues: CASSVRQGIQPQHF.

The rearrangement uses TRBV3-1 (or the pseudogene TRBV3-2) and TRBJ2-2; the match to TRBD1 covers 10 bases. CDR1 and CDR2 from the germline V gene are LGHDT and YNNKEL (reference sequence). The J segment lost 4 bases and the V segment lost 6 bases, leaving 5 bases of the junction unmatched. CDR3 length equals 15 residues. The CDR3, as DNA: TGTGCCAGCAGTCGGGGGACAGGGGTCACCGGGGAGCTGTTTTTT. Translated, it gives CASSRGTGVTGELFF.

This chain links TRBV30 with TRBJ1-2; 7 nucleotides match TRBD1. Trimming removed 4 bases from V and 4 bases from J; junction bases left unmatched: 12. Germline V gene lookup returns CDR1 GTSNPN and CDR2 SVGIG (reference sequence). The CDR3 runs to 15 residues. The CDR3 reads CAWTSHSGGSYGYTF. CDR3 in DNA: TGTGCCTGGACTTCTCATTCAGGGGGTTCCTATGGCTACACCTTC.

The chain has TRBV14 and TRBJ2-7; no firm D call. CDR1 SGHDN and CDR2 FVKESK come from the germline V gene. Trimming took off 2 bases at V and 7 bases at J, with 6 bases between the two ends. The CDR3 totals 11 residues. CDR3 nucleotides: TGTGCCAGCAGCCAATGGGCTGAGCAGTACTTC. It codes for CASSQWAEQYF.

The chain couples TRBV23-1 to TRBJ2-7, with 7 positions matching TRBD1. TRBV23-1 is identified as an open reading frame with a role that is uncertain. The J segment lost 0 bases and the V segment lost 0 bases, leaving 17 bases of the junction unmatched. The CDR3 totals 20 residues. The CDR3 DNA sequence: TGCGCCAGCAGTCAATCTACCGGGACAGCCAATAACCCCCTCTCCTACGAGCAGTACTTC. Protein product: CASSQSTGTANNPLSYEQYF.

The V call is TRBV19, the J call TRBJ2-1; D is unclear. CDR1 is LNHDA, CDR2 SQIVND, per germline (reference sequence). The CDR3 is 13 amino acids. Trimming took 6 bases from V and 3 from J, leaving 9 bases between them. In DNA, the CDR3 is TGTGCCAGTAGCATGGCCGTCTACAATGAGCAGTTCTTC. It encodes CASSMAVYNEQFF. The full variable domain, its missing parts supplied by reference TRBV19 and TRBJ2-1, is DGGITQSPKYLFRKEGQNVTLSCEQNLNHDAMYWYRQDPGQGLRLIYYSQIVNDFQKGDIAEGYSVSREKKESFPLTVTSAQKNPTAFYLCASSMAVYNEQFFGPGTRLTVL.

Note on this clone: This is likely a read error, given that the CDR3 carries no conserved phenylalanine or tryptophan at its end. Because the CDR3's place on the DNA is in doubt, the DNA is left out and the CDR3 is given as listed by TCRdb. The V and J genes are TRBV10-1 and TRBJ2-7; the table's D call TRBD1 went unverified against the DNA. Ends included, the CDR3 has 11 residues. The germline V gene encodes CDR1 WNHNN and CDR2 SYGVQD (reference sequence). CDR3 region: CASIYRDRGPI.

The table lists this clone with a few counts. The genes are TRBV24-1 and TRBJ2-7; D not certain. The CDR3 is made up of 11 amino acids. The V gene lost 11 bases and the J gene lost 6 bases, with 13 bases spanning the gap. Germline assignment: CDR1 KGHDR and CDR2 SFDVKD. The CDR3 loop is CAIGRGGEQYF. DNA of the CDR3: TGTGCCATCGGCCGCGGCGGCGAGCAGTACTTC.

This clone was recorded a few times. V gene TRBV24-1 combines with J gene TRBJ2-3; D unclear. V was cut by 8 bases and J by 2 bases, with 16 bases left in between. The V gene's germline CDR1 is KGHDR and CDR2 SFDVKD. The CDR3 has 15 residues. CDR3 DNA: TGTGCCACCATGCCGTGGCCGACCGTCACAGATACGCAGTATTTT. Translated: CATMPWPTVTDTQYF.

The genes are TRBV19 and TRBJ1-1; 7 nucleotides line up with TRBD1. J was trimmed by 5 bases and V by 5 bases; bases with no gene match: 8. The CDR3 consists of 14 residues. CDR1 and CDR2 (germline): LNHDA, SQIVND (reference sequence). The CDR3 DNA reads as TGTGCCAGTAGTTCCTCAGGGGGGGGGACTGAAGCTTTCTTT. Translation: CASSSSGGGTEAFF.

This clone was counted a few times. The gene calls are TRBV11-2 and TRBJ1-2; D unclear. The germline CDR1 and CDR2 sequences are SGHAT and FQNNGV. The CDR3 is made up of 15 amino acids. V was clipped by 5 bases and J by 0 bases, with 13 bases between them. This chain's CDR3 is CASSGGWQSNYGYTF. In DNA form, the CDR3 reads TGTGCCAGCAGCGGAGGGTGGCAATCTAACTATGGCTACACCTTC.

The chain links TRBV6-5 to TRBJ2-5, with D hard to call. Deletions cut 0 bases from V and 1 base from J, with 12 bases between. The germline V gene has CDR1 MNHEY and CDR2 SVGAGI. The CDR3 extends over 16 amino acids. In DNA form, the CDR3 reads TGTGCCAGCAGTTACTCTGGGATAGTCCTCCAAGAGACCCAGTACTTC. Protein: CASSYSGIVLQETQYF.

This clone was detected a few times. This chain joins TRBV2 and TRBJ2-4; D remains ambiguous. The CDR3 loop spans 14 amino acids. The germline gives CDR1 SNHLY, CDR2 FYNNEI. The germline V and J ends were trimmed by 8 bases and 0 bases, with 11 bases remaining between them. The CDR3 nucleotides read TGTGCCAGCTTGGCCAATCTAGCCAAAAACATTCAGTACTTC. This sequence encodes CASLANLAKNIQYF.

The CDR3 DNA is TGTGCCAGCAGTGAGGACTCCCGGTCGTATTTT. It specifies CASSEDSRSYF. This chain links TRBV6-1 with TRBJ2-3; D is perhaps TRBD2 (5 bases). V was trimmed by 3 bases and J by 14 bases, leaving 12 bases between them. CDR1 and CDR2 from the germline V gene are MNHNS and SASEGT. CDR3 size: 11 residues.

The chain has TRBV11-2 and TRBJ1-2; no clear D. CDR1 SGHAT and CDR2 FQNNGV come from the germline V gene. V lost 2 bases and J 2 bases, leaving 12 bases between the germline ends. The CDR3 is 15 amino acids. The CDR3 sequence is CASSLSETQNYGYTF. The CDR3 DNA reads TGTGCCAGCAGCTTATCAGAGACACAGAACTATGGCTACACCTTC.

The chain combines TRBV2 with TRBJ1-1; D call uncertain. Looked up from germline, CDR1 is SNHLY and CDR2 is FYNNEI. The CDR3 has 13 amino acids. Trimming stripped 8 bases from V and 1 base from J, with 11 bases between. The CDR3 reads CASSTARNTEAFF. As DNA, the CDR3 is TGTGCCAGCTCAACCGCCAGGAACACTGAAGCTTTCTTT. Full variable domain (rest looked up from reference TRBV2 and TRBJ1-1): EPEVTQTPSHQVTQMGQEVILRCVPISNHLYFYWYRQILGQKVEFLVSFYNNEISEKSEIFDDQFSVERPDGSNFTLKIRSTKLEDSAMYFCASSTARNTEAFFGQGTRLTVV.